A single sample is the source of the 10 T cell receptor beta chains below, sequenced in a study of blood T cell repertoires in COVID-19 (dated by TCRdb to the early 2020s). Library prep was done by the immunoSEQ multiplex PCR assay. TCRdb limited this immuneACCESS table to in-frame rearrangements with V and J called. A share of clones is missing; checked studies link under half to unresolved V genes, and the rest is unexplained. For this sample there are approximately 69,000 clones; roughly 83% appear just once. 15% to 20% of the sample is taken by the ten largest. Sequences were obtained from peripheral blood. All receptors come from an elderly woman with acute or convalescent COVID-19.

The V and J genes are TRBV15 and TRBJ1-2; 9 bases are shared with TRBD1. Losses at the gene ends were 3 bases for V and 3 bases for J; bases not matched to a gene: 11. Germline V gives CDR1 LNHNV, CDR2 YYDKDF (reference sequence). This CDR3 spans 17 amino acids. This CDR3 reads CATSSRDRAKKDYGYTF. The CDR3 DNA reads TGTGCCACCAGCAGCCGGGACAGGGCAAAAAAGGACTATGGCTACACCTTC.

The chain links TRBV5-1 to TRBJ1-3; D possibly corresponds to TRBD1 (5 bases). The V and J ends lost 6 bases and 6 bases respectively, with 22 bases between them. Looked up from germline, CDR1 is SGHRS and CDR2 is YFSETQ. This CDR3 has 16 amino acids. The CDR3 protein is CASTERGPGRQNTIYF. As DNA, the CDR3 is TGCGCCAGCACCGAAAGGGGTCCCGGGCGGCAAAACACCATATATTTT.

A word on this clone: This CDR3 is also generated by other DNA sequences in the sample. The J gene is TRBJ1-1, the V gene TRBV19, with D possibly matching TRBD1 (5 bases). Germline V gives CDR1 LNHDA, CDR2 SQIVND (reference sequence). The CDR3 has 13 residues. With 3 bases removed from V and 1 base from J, the gap between germline ends came to 6 bases. In nucleotides, the CDR3 is TGTGCCAGTAGTATCGGGGGGAACACTGAAGCTTTCTTT. Residues: CASSIGGNTEAFF.

The chain combines TRBV10-3 with TRBJ1-5; a weak D match, TRBD1 (5 bases). V lost 3 bases to trimming and J lost 4 bases, with 10 bases between them. The CDR3 is 14 amino acids. The germline CDR1 and CDR2 sequences are ENHRY and SYGVKD. The CDR3 sequence is CAISEDRINQPQHF. The CDR3 DNA is TGTGCCATCAGTGAAGACAGAATAAATCAGCCCCAGCATTTT.

The chain employs TRBV4-1 and TRBJ1-2; no clear D. V gave up 4 bases and J gave up 0 bases, with 9 bases separating them. Germline CDR1 and CDR2: MGHRA and YSYEKL. This CDR3 is built from 14 residues. CDR3 in DNA: TGCGCCAGCAGCCTAGGACTTTCTAACTATGGCTACACCTTC. Its protein product is CASSLGLSNYGYTF.

Comment on this clone: The sample carries other DNA sequences with the same CDR3. The V gene is TRBV5-6, the J gene TRBJ2-7; perhaps TRBD1 as D (7 bases). The length of the CDR3 is 15 residues. CDR1 is SGHDT and CDR2 is YYEEEE in the germline V gene. V lost 0 bases, J lost 5 bases, and 15 bases lay in between. The CDR3 spells CASSLGQGLFHEQYF. The DNA of the CDR3 is TGTGCCAGCAGCTTGGGACAGGGACTTTTCCACGAGCAGTACTTC.

The chain couples TRBV3-1 (or the pseudogene TRBV3-2) to TRBJ2-7; the D gene is possibly TRBD1 (6 bases). Per germline, CDR1 LGHDT and CDR2 YNNKEL (reference sequence). CDR3 length equals 15 residues. V lost 4 bases and J lost 0, with 13 bases in between. As DNA, the CDR3 is TGTGCCAGCAGCCCGACAGGCCTTCACTCCTACGAGCAGTACTTC. Amino acids: CASSPTGLHSYEQYF.

The chain uses TRBV10-1 and TRBJ2-3; TRBD2 matches 7 bases. The CDR3 runs to 15 residues. The junction had 5 bases not matched to a gene; V was cut back by 0 bases and J by 5 bases. CDR1 and CDR2 from the germline V gene are WNHNN and SYGVQD (reference sequence). The CDR3 nucleotides are TGCGCCAGCAGTGAGTCGAGCGGGGTGATAGATACGCAGTATTTT. It encodes CASSESSGVIDTQYF.

J is TRBJ1-1 and V is TRBV6-5; no reliable D call. There are 13 residues in the CDR3. The germline V and J ends were trimmed by 6 bases and 1 base, with 9 bases remaining between them. In germline, CDR1 is MNHEY, CDR2 SVGAGI. This chain's CDR3 is CASRTHRNTEAFF. As DNA, the CDR3 is TGTGCCAGCAGGACCCACAGGAACACTGAAGCTTTCTTT.

The chain links TRBV7-9 to TRBJ1-2; 7 nucleotides line up with TRBD1. The J segment lost 8 bases and the V segment lost 5 bases, leaving 17 bases of the junction unmatched. The CDR3 consists of 16 residues. CDR1 is SEHNR, CDR2 FQNEAQ, per germline (reference sequence). Here the CDR3 reads CASSQVRDVQGGGYTF. In nucleotides, the CDR3 is TGTGCCAGCAGCCAGGTTCGGGACGTCCAAGGGGGCGGCTACACCTTC.